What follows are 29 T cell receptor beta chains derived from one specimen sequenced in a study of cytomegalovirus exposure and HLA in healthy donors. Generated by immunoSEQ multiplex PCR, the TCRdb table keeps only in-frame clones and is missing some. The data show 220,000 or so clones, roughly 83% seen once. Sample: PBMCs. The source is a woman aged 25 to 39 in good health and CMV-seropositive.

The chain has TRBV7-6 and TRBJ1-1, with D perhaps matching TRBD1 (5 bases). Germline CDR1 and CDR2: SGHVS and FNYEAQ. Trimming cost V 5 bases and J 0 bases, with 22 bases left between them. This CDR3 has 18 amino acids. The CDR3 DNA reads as TGTGCCAGCAGCCATCCCACCTGGGTAGGGGCTATGAACACTGAAGCTTTCTTT. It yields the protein CASSHPTWVGAMNTEAFF. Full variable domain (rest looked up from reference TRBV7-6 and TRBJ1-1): GAGVSQSPRYKVTKRGQDVALRCDPISGHVSLYWYRQALGQGPEFLTYFNYEAQQDKSGLPNDRFSAERPEGSISTLTIQRTEQRDSAMYRCASSHPTWVGAMNTEAFFGQGTRLTVV.

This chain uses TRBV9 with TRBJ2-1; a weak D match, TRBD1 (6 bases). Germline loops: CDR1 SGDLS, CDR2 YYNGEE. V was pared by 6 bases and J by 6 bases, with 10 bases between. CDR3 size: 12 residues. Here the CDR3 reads CASKSDSNEQFF. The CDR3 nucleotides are TGTGCCAGCAAATCGGACAGCAATGAGCAGTTCTTC.

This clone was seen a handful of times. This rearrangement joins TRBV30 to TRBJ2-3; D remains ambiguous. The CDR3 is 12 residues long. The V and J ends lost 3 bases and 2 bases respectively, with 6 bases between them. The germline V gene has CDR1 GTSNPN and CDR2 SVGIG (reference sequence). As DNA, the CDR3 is TGTGCCTGGAGGGGTATCACAGATACGCAGTATTTT. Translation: CAWRGITDTQYF.

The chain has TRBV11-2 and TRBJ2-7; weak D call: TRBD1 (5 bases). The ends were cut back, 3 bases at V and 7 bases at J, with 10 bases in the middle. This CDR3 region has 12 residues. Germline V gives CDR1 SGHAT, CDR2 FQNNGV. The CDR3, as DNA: TGTGCCAGCAGCTTCCAGGGTCTGGAGCAGTACTTC. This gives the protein CASSFQGLEQYF.

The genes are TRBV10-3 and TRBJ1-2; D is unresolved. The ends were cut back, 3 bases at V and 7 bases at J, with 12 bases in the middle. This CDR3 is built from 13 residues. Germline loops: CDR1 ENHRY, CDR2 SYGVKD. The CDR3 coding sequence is TGTGCCATCAGTGAAGTTGTGGAGGGTGGCTACACCTTC. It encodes CAISEVVEGGYTF.

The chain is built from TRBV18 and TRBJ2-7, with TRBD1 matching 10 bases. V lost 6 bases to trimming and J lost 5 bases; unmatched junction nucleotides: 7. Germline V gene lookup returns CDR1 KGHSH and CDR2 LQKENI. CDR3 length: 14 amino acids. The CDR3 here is CASSLSTGGDEQYF. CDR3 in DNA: TGTGCCAGCTCCCTCTCGACAGGGGGCGACGAGCAGTACTTC.

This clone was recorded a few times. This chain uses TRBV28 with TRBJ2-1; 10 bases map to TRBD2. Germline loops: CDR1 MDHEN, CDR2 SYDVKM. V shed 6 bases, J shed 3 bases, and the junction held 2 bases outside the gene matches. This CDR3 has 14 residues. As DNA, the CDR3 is TGTGCCAGCAGAGGACTAGCGGTCTACAATGAGCAGTTCTTC. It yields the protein CASRGLAVYNEQFF.

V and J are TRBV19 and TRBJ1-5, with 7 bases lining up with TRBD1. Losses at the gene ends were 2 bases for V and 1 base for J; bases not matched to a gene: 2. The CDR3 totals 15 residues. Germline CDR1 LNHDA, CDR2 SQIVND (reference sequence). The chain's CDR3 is CASSITGASNQPQHF. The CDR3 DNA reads TGTGCCAGTAGTATAACAGGGGCGAGCAATCAGCCCCAGCATTTT.

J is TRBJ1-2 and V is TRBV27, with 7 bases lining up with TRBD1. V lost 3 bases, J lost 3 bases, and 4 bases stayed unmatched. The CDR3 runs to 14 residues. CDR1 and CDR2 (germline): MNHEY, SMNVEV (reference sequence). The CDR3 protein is CASSFRGGDYGYTF. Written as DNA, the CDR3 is TGTGCCAGCAGTTTTAGAGGGGGCGACTATGGCTACACCTTC.

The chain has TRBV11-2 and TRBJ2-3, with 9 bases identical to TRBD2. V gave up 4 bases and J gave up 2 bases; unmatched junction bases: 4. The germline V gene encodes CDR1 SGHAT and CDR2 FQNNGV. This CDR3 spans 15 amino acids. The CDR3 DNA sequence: TGTGCCAGCAGCTATAGCGGGAGAACCACAGATACGCAGTATTTT. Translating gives CASSYSGRTTDTQYF. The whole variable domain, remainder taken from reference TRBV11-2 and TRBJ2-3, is EAGVAQSPRYKIIEKRQSVAFWCNPISGHATLYWYQQILGQGPKLLIQFQNNGVVDDSQLPKDRFSAERLKGVDSTLKIQPAKLEDSAVYLCASSYSGRTTDTQYFGPGTRLTVL.

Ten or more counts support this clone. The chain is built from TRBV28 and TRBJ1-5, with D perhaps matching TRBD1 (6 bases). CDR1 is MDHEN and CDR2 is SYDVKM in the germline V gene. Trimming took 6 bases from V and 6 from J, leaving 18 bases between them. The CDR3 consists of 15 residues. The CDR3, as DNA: TGTGCCAGCAGCTTTAGGACAGACCCAATTCAGCCCCAGCATTTT. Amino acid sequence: CASSFRTDPIQPQHF.

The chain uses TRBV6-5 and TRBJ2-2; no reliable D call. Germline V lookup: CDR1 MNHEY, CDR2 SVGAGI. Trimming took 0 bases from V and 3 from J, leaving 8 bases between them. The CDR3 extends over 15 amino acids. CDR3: CASSYSMGYTGELFF. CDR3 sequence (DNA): TGTGCCAGCAGTTACTCGATGGGCTACACCGGGGAGCTGTTTTTT.

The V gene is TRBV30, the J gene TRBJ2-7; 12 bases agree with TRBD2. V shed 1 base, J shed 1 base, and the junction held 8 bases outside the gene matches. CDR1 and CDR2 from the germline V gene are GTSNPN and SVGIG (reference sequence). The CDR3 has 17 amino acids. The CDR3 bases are TGTGCCTGGAGTGGAGGGCTAGCGGGAGGGCCGTCCTACGAGCAGTACTTC. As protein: CAWSGGLAGGPSYEQYF.

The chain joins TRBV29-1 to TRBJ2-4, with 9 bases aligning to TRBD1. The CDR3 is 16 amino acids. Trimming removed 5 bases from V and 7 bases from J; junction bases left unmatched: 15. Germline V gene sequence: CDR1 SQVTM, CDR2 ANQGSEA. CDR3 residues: CSVSNRPTGGSNIQYF. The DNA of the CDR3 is TGCAGCGTTTCCAATCGCCCGACAGGGGGTTCTAACATTCAGTACTTC.

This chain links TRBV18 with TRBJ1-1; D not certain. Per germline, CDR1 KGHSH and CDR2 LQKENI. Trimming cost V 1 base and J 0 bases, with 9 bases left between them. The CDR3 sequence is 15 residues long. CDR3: CASSPREELNTEAFF. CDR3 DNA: TGTGCCAGCTCACCACGGGAAGAGCTGAACACTGAAGCTTTCTTT.

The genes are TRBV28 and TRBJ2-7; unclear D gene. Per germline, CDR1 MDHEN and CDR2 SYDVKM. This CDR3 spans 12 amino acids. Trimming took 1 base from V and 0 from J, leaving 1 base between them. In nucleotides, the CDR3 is TGTGCCAGCAGTTTATACTCCTACGAGCAGTACTTC. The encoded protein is CASSLYSYEQYF.

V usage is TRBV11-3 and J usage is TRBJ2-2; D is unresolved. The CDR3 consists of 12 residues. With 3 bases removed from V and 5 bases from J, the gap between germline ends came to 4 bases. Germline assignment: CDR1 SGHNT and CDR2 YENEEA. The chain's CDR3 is CASSFQTGELFF. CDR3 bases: TGTGCCAGCAGCTTCCAAACCGGGGAGCTGTTTTTT.

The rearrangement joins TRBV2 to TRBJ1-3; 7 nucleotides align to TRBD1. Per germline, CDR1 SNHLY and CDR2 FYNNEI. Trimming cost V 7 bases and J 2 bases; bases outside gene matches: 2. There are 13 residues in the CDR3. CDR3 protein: CASNRGPGNTIYF. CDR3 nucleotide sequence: TGTGCCAGCAATAGGGGGCCTGGAAACACCATATATTTT.

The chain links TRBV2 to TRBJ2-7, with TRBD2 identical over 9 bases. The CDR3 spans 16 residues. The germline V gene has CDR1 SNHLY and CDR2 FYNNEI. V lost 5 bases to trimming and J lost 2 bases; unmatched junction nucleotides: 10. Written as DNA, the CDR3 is TGTGCCAGCAGTTCGAAGCGGGAGGTCGATACCTACGAGCAGTACTTC. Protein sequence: CASSSKREVDTYEQYF.

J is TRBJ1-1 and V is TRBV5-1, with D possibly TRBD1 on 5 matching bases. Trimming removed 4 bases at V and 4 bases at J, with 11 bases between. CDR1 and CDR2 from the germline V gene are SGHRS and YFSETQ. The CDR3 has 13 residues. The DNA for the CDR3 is TGCGCCAGCAGCCCGGGGGAGGCCACTGAAGCTTTCTTT. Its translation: CASSPGEATEAFF.

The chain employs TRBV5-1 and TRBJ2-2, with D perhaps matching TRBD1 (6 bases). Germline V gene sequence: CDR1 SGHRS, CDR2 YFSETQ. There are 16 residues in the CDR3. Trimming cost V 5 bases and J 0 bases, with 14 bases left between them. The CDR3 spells CASSYSGTTNTGELFF. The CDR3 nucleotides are TGCGCCAGCAGTTATTCCGGGACAACGAACACCGGGGAGCTGTTTTTT.

The CDR3: CASNRDRFEEKLFF. CDR3 in DNA: TGTGCCAGCAACCGAGACAGGTTTGAAGAAAAACTGTTTTTT. This chain joins TRBV28 and TRBJ1-4; perhaps TRBD1 as D (6 bases). This CDR3 contains 14 residues. V was pared by 7 bases and J by 8 bases, with 17 bases between. Germline-derived CDR1 and CDR2 are MDHEN and SYDVKM.

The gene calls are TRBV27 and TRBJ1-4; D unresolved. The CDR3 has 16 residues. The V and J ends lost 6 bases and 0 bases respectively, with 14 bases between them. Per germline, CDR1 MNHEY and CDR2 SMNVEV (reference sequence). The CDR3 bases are TGTGCCAGCAGGTTCAGTGCAGTTACAACTAATGAAAAACTGTTTTTT. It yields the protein CASRFSAVTTNEKLFF.

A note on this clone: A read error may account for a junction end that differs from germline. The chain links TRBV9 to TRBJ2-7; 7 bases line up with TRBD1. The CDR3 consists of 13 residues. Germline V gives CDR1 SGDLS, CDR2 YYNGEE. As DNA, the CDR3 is TGTGCCAGCAGCGTAGGCAGGGGGTACGTGCAGTACTTC. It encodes CASSVGRGYVQYF.

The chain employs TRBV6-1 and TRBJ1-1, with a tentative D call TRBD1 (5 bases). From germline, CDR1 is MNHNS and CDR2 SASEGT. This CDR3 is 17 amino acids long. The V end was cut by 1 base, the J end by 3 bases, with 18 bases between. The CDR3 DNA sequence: TGTGCCAGCAGTGAAGGGGGACTTCAATTCGCAGACACTGAAGCTTTCTTT. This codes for CASSEGGLQFADTEAFF.

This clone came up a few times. For the CDR3, the DNA is TGTGCCAGCAGTACTAGGGACAGGCCCCCAGATACGCAGTATTTT. Residues: CASSTRDRPPDTQYF. The chain has TRBV11-3 and TRBJ2-3, with 8 nucleotides matching TRBD1. The ends lost 6 bases at V and 4 bases at J; junction bases unmatched: 9. Germline values: CDR1 SGHNT, CDR2 YENEEA. The CDR3 covers 15 residues.

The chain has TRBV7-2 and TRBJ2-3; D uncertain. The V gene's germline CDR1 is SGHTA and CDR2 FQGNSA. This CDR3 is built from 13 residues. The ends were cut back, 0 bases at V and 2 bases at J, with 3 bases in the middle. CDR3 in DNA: TGTGCCAGCAGCTTAGCGGTCACAGATACGCAGTATTTT. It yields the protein CASSLAVTDTQYF.

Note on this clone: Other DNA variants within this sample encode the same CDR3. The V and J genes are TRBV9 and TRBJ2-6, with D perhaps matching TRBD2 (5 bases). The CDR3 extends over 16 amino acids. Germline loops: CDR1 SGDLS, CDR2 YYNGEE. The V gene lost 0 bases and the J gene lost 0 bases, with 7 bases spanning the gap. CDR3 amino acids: CASSVGRNSGANVLTF. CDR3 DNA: TGTGCCAGCAGCGTAGGGAGGAACTCTGGGGCCAACGTCCTGACTTTC.

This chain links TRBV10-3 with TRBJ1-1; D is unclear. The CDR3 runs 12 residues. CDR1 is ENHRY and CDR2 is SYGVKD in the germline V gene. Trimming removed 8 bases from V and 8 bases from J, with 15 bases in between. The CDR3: CAISSGSPEAFF. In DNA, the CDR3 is TGTGCCATCTCTTCCGGGTCGCCAGAAGCTTTCTTT.